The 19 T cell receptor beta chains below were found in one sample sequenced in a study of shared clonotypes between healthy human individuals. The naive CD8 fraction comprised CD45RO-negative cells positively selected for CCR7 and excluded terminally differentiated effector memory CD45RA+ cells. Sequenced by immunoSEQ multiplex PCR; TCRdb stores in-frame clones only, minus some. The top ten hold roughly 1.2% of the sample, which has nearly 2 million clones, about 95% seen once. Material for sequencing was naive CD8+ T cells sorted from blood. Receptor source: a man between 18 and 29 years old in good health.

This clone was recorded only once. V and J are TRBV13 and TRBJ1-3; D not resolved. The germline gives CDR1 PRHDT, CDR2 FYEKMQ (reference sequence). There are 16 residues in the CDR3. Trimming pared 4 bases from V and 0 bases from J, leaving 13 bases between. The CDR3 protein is CASSSPGTPSGNTIYF. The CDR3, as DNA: TGTGCCAGCAGCTCCCCGGGCACCCCCTCTGGAAACACCATATATTTT.

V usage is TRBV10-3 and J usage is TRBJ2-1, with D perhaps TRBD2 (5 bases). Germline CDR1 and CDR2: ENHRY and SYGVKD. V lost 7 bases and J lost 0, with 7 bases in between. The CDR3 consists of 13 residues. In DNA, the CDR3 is TGTGCCATCATTAGCGACTCCTACAATGAGCAGTTCTTC. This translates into CAIISDSYNEQFF.

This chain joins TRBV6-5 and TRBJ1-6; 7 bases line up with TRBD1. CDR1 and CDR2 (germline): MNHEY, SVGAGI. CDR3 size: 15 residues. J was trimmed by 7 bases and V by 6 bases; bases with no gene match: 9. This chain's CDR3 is CASSPPGTENSPLHF. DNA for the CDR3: TGTGCCAGCAGCCCCCCCGGGACAGAGAATTCACCCCTCCACTTT.

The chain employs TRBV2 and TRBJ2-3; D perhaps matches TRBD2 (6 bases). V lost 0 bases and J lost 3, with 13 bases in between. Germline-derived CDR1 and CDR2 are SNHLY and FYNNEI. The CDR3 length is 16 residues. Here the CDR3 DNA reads TGTGCCAGCAGTGAAGCTGTCGGGGGTCTAACAGATACGCAGTATTTT. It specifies CASSEAVGGLTDTQYF.

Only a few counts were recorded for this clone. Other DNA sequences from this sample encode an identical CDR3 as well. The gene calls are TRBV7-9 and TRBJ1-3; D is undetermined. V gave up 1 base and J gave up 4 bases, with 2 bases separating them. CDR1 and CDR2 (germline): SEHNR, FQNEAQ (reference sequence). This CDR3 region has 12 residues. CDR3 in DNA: TGTGCCAGCAGCTTAGAGGGAAACACCATATATTTT. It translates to CASSLEGNTIYF.

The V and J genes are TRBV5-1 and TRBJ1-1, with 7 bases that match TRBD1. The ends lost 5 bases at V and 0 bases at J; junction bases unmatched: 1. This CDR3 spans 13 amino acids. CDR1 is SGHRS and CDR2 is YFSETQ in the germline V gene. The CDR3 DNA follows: TGCGCCAGCAGGGACAGGTTGAACACTGAAGCTTTCTTT. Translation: CASRDRLNTEAFF.

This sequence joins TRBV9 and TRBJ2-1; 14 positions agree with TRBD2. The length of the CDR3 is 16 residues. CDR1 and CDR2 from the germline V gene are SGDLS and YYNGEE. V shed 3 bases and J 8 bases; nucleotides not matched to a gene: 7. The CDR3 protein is CASSALTSGRGHEQFF. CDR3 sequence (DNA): TGTGCCAGCAGCGCCCTGACTAGCGGGAGGGGCCATGAGCAGTTCTTC.

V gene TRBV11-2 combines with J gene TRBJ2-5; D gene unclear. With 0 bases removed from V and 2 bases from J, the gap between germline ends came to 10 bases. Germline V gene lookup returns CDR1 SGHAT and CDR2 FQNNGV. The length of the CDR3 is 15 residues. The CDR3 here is CASSLEYRLQETQYF. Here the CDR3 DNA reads TGTGCCAGCAGCTTAGAATACAGATTACAAGAGACCCAGTACTTC.

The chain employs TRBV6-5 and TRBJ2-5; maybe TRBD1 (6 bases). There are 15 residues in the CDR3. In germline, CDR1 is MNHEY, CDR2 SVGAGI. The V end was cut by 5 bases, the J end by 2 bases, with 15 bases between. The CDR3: CASSPTLGQQETQYF. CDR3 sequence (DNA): TGTGCCAGCAGTCCTACCCTCGGACAGCAAGAGACCCAGTACTTC.

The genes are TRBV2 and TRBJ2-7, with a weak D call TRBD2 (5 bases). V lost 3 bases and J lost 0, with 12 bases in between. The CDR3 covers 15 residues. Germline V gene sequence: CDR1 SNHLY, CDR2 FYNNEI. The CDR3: CASSEGAAHSYEQYF. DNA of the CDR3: TGTGCCAGCAGTGAGGGAGCGGCCCACTCCTACGAGCAGTACTTC.

CDR3 in amino acids: CASSLAGTSGYDEQYF. The CDR3, as DNA: TGTGCCAGCAGCTTGGCCGGGACTAGCGGGTATGACGAGCAGTACTTC. The V and J genes are TRBV11-3 and TRBJ2-7; 12 nucleotides match TRBD2. The V segment lost 3 bases and the J segment 5 bases; nucleotides outside the gene matches: 8. The CDR3 extends over 16 amino acids. Per germline, CDR1 SGHNT and CDR2 YENEEA.

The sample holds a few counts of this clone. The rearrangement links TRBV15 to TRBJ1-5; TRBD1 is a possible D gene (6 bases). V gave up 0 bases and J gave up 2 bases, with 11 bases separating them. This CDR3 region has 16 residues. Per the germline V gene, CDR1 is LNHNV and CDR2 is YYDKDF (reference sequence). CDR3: CATSRENRAGNQPQHF. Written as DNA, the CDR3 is TGTGCCACCAGCAGAGAGAACAGGGCCGGCAATCAGCCCCAGCATTTT.

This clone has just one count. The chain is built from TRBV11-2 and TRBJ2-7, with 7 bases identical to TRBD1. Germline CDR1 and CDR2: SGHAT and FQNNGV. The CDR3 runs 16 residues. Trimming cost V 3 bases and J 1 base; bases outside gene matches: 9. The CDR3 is CASSFSRDRDSYEQYF. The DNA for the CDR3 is TGTGCCAGCAGCTTTTCCCGGGACAGAGATTCCTACGAGCAGTACTTC.

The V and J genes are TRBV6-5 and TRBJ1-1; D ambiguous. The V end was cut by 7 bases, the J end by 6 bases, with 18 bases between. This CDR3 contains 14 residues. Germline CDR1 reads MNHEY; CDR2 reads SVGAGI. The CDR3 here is CASISRSGGAEAFF. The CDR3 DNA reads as TGTGCCAGCATCTCACGATCGGGCGGGGCTGAAGCTTTCTTT.

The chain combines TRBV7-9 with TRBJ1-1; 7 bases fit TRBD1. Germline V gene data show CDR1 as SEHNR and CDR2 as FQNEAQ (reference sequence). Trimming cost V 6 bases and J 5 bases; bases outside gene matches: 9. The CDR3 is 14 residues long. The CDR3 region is CASSHTGEATEAFF. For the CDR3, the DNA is TGTGCCAGCAGTCATACAGGGGAGGCGACTGAAGCTTTCTTT.

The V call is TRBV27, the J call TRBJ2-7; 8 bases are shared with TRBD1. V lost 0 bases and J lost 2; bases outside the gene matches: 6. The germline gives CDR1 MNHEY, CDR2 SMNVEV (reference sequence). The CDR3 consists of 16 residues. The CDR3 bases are TGTGCCAGCAGTTTATCTAAGACAGGGGCTGCCTACGAGCAGTACTTC. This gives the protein CASSLSKTGAAYEQYF.

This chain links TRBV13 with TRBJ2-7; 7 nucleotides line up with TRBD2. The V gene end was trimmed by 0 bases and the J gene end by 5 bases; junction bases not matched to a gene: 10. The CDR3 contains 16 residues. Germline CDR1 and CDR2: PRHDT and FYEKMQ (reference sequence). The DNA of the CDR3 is TGTGCCAGCAGCTTAGGACTCGGGCTAGCGGTAGACGAGCAGTACTTC. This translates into CASSLGLGLAVDEQYF.

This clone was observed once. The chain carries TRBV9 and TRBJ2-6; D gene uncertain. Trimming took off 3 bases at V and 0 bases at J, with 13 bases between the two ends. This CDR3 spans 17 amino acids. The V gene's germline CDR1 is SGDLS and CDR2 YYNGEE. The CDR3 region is CASSADAESSGANVLTF. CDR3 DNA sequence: TGTGCCAGCAGCGCCGACGCTGAATCCTCTGGGGCCAACGTCCTGACTTTC.

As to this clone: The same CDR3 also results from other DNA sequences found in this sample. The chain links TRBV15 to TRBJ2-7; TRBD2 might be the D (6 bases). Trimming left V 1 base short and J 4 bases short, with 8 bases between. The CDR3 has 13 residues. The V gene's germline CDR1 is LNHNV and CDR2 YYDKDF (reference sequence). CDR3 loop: CATSRGRGYEQYF. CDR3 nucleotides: TGTGCCACCAGCAGAGGGCGGGGATACGAGCAGTACTTC.